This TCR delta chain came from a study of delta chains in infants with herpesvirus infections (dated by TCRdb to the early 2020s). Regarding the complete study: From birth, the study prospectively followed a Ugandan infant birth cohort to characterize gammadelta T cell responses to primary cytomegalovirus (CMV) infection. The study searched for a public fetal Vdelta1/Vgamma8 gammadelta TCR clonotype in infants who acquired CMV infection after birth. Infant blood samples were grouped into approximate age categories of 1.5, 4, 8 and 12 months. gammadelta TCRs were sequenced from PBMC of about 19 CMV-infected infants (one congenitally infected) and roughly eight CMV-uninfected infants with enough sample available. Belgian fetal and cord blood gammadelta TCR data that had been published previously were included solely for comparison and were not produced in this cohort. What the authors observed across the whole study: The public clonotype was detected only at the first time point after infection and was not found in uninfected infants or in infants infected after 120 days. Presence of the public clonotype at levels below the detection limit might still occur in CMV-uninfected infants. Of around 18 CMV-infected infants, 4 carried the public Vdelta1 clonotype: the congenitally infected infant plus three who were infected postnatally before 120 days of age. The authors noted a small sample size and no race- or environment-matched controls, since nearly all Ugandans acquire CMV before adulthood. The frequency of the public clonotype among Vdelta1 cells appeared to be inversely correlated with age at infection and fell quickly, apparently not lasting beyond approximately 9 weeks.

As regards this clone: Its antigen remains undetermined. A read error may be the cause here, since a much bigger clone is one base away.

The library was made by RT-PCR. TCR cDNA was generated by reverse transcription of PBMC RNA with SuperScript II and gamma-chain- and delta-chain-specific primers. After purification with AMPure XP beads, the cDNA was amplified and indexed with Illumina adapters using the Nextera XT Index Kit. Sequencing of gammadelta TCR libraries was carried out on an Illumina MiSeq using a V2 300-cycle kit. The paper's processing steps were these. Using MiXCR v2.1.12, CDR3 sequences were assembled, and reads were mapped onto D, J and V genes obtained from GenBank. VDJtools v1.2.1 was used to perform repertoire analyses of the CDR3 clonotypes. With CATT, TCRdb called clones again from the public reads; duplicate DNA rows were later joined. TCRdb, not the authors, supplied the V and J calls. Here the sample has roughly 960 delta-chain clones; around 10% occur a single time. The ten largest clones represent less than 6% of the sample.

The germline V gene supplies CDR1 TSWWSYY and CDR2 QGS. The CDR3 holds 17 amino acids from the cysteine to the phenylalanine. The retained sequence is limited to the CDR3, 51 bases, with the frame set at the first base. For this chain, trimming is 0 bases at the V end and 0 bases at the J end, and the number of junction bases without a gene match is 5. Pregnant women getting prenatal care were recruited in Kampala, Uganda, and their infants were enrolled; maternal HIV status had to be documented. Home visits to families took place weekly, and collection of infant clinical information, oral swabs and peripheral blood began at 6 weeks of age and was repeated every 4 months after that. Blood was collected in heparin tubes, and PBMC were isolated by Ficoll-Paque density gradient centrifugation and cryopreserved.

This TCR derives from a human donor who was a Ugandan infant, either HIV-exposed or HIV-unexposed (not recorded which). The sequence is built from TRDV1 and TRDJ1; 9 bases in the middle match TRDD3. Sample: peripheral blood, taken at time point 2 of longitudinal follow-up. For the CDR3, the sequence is CALGELVLGDDTDKLIF. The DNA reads TGTGCTCTTGGGGAACTCGTACTGGGGGACGACACCGATAAACTCATCTTT.